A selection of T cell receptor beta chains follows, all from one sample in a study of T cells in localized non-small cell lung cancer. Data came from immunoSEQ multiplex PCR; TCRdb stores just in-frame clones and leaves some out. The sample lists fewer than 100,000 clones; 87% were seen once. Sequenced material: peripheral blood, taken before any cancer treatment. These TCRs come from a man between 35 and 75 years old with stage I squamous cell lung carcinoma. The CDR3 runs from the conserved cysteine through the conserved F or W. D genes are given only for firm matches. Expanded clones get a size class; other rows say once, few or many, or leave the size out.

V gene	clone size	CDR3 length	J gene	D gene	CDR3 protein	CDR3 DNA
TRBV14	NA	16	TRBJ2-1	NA	CASSRLLGSRGNEQFF	TGTGCCAGCAGCCGACTACTCGGGAGCCGGGGCAATGAGCAGTTCTTC
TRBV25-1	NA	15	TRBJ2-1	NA	CASSDPRGDYNEQFF	TGTGCCAGCAGTGACCCTCGCGGGGACTACAATGAGCAGTTCTTC
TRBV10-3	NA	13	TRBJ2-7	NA	CAIRDSSSYEQYF	TGTGCCATCAGGGACAGTTCTTCCTACGAGCAGTACTTC
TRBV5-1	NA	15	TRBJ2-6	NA	CASSEPESGANVLTF	TGCGCCAGCAGCGAGCCAGAGTCTGGGGCCAACGTCCTGACTTTC
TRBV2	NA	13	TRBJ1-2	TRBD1	CASSTGTVGGYTF	TGTGCCAGCAGTACCGGGACAGTGGGAGGCTACACCTTC
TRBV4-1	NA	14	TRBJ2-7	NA	CASSQGVTSYEQYF	TGCGCCAGCAGCCAAGGTGTAACCTCCTACGAGCAGTACTTC
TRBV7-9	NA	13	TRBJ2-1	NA	CASSFGPPNEQFF	TGTGCCAGCAGCTTTGGCCCCCCGAATGAGCAGTTCTTC
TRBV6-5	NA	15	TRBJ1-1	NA	CASSHSHRVDTEAFF	TGTGCCAGCAGTCACTCCCACAGGGTAGATACTGAAGCTTTCTTT
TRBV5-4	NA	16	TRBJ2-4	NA	CASSLDGLRPKNIQYF	TGTGCCAGCAGCTTGGACGGGCTGAGGCCCAAAAACATTCAGTACTTC
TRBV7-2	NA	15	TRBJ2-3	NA	CASSLKGSQTDTQYF	TGTGCCAGCAGCTTAAAAGGGAGTCAAACAGATACGCAGTATTTT
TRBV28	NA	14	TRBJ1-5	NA	CASSLSSSNQPQHF	TGTGCCAGCAGTTTAAGTAGCAGCAATCAGCCCCAGCATTTT
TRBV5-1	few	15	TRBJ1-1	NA	CASSLDGGPNTEAFF	TGCGCCAGCAGCTTGGATGGGGGGCCGAACACTGAAGCTTTCTTT
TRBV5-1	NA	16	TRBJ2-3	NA	CASSLLVRPLADTQYF	TGCGCCAGCAGCTTGTTAGTACGTCCTTTAGCAGATACGCAGTATTTT
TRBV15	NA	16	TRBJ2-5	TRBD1	CATSRDGGRGRETQYF	TGTGCCACCAGCAGAGATGGGGGTAGGGGGCGAGAGACCCAGTACTTC
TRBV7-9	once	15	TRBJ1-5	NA	CASSSPGYSNQPQHF	TGTGCCAGCAGCTCCCCCGGGTATAGCAATCAGCCCCAGCATTTT
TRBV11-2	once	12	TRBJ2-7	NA	CASSSPGYEQYF	TGTGCCAGCAGCTCTCCAGGGTACGAGCAGTACTTC
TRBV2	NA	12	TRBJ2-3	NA	CASSELADTQYF	TGTGCCAGCAGCGAACTAGCAGATACGCAGTATTTT
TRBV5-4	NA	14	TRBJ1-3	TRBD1	CASSLQGAGNTIYF	TGTGCCAGCAGCTTACAGGGGGCAGGAAACACCATATATTTT
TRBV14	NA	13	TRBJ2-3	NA	CASSQVAAGTQYF	TGTGCCAGCAGCCAAGTGGCAGCCGGTACGCAGTATTTT
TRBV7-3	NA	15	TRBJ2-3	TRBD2	CASSRLAGVTDTQYF	TGTGCCAGCAGCCGACTAGCGGGGGTCACAGATACGCAGTATTTT
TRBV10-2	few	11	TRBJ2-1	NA	CASSAYREQFF	TGCGCCAGCAGTGCCTATCGTGAGCAGTTCTTC
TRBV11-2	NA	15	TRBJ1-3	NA	CASSSGVNSGNTIYF	TGTGCCAGCAGCTCCGGGGTTAACTCTGGAAACACCATATATTTT
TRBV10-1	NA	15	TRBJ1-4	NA	CASSVNGVGSEKLFF	TGCGCCAGCAGTGTGAATGGAGTTGGAAGTGAAAAACTGTTTTTT
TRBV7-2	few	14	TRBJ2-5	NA	CASSITGASETQYF	TGTGCCAGCAGCATTACTGGGGCCTCAGAGACCCAGTACTTC
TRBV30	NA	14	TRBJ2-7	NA	CAWRPKQGGSEQYF	TGTGCCTGGAGGCCGAAACAGGGCGGGAGCGAGCAGTACTTC
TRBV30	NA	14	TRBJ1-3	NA	CAWSKVGTGNTIYF	TGTGCCTGGAGTAAAGTGGGAACTGGAAACACCATATATTTT
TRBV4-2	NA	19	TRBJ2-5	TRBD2	CASSHSGLAGGPAKETQYF	TGTGCCAGCAGCCACTCGGGACTAGCGGGGGGACCAGCGAAAGAGACCCAGTACTTC
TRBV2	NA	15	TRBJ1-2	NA	CASSEQGTTNYGYTF	TGTGCCAGCAGTGAGCAGGGAACCACTAACTATGGCTACACCTTC
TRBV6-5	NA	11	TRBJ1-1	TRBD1	CATGQGRSAFF	TGTGCGACCGGACAGGGACGGAGTGCTTTCTTT
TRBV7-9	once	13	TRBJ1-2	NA	CASSLAGRMGYTF	TGTGCCAGCAGCTTAGCGGGCCGGATGGGCTACACCTTC
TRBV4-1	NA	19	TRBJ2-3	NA	CASSPWWGESPSLRDTQYF	TGCGCCAGCAGCCCCTGGTGGGGGGAGAGCCCGTCGTTGAGAGATACGCAGTATTTT
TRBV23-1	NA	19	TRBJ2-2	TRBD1	CASSLQGADFPLSDGELFF	TGCGCCAGCAGTCTTCAGGGGGCGGACTTCCCACTATCTGACGGGGAGCTGTTTTTT
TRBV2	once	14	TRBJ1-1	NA	CASSVGARNTEAFF	TGTGCCAGCAGTGTCGGGGCCCGTAACACTGAAGCTTTCTTT
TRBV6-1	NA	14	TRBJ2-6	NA	CASTMAGGANVLTF	TGTGCCAGCACCATGGCGGGTGGGGCCAACGTCCTGACTTTC
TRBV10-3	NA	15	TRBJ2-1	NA	CAISESGREGDEQFF	TGTGCCATCAGTGAGTCGGGACGAGAGGGTGATGAGCAGTTCTTC
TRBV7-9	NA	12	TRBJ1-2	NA	CASSLMGAGYTF	TGTGCCAGCAGCCTTATGGGAGCTGGCTACACCTTC
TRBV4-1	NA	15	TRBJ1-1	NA	CASSPSFPFTGEAFF	TGCGCCAGCAGCCCAAGCTTCCCCTTTACGGGTGAAGCTTTCTTT
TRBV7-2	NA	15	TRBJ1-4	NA	CASSLVTGGGEKLFF	TGTGCCAGCAGCTTAGTTACCGGGGGAGGTGAAAAACTGTTTTTT
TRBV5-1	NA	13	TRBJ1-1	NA	CASRWTPNTEAFF	TGCGCCAGCAGATGGACACCGAACACTGAAGCTTTCTTT
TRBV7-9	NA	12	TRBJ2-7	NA	CASSSGTREQYF	TGTGCCAGCAGCTCCGGGACAAGGGAGCAGTACTTC
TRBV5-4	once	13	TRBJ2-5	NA	CASRKQGVETQYF	TGTGCCAGCAGAAAACAGGGCGTTGAGACCCAGTACTTC
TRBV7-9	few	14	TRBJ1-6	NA	CASSLGRTNSPLHF	TGTGCCAGCAGCTTAGGACGGACCAATTCACCCCTCCACTTT
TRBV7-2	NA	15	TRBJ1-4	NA	CASSDSGALVEKLFF	TGTGCCAGCAGCGATTCCGGGGCCCTGGTGGAAAAACTGTTTTTT
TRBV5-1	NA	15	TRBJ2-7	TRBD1	CASSLDGQGVGEQYF	TGCGCCAGCAGCTTGGACGGACAGGGGGTCGGTGAGCAGTACTTC
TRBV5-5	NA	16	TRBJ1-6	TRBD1	CASSLGQGNLNSPLHF	TGTGCCAGCAGCTTAGGACAGGGTAACCTGAATTCACCCCTCCACTTT
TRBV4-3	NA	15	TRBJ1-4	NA	CASSRSTTTNEKLFF	TGCGCCAGCAGCCGATCAACTACAACTAATGAAAAACTGTTTTTT
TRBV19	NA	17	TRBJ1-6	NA	CASSPVLGGNENSPLHF	TGTGCCAGTAGCCCCGTCTTGGGGGGAAATGAAAATTCACCCCTCCACTTT
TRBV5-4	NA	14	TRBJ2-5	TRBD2	CASSVSSGIITQYF	TGTGCCAGCAGCGTAAGTAGCGGGATCATAACCCAGTACTTC
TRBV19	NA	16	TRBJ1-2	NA	CASSIRTEKSNYGYTF	TGTGCCAGTAGTATTAGGACGGAGAAATCTAACTATGGCTACACCTTC
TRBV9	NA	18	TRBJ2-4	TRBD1	CASSTRQGSELGKNIQYF	TGTGCCAGCAGCACGAGACAGGGTAGCGAGTTGGGCAAAAACATTCAGTACTTC
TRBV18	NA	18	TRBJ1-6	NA	CASSPWPPGSSYNSPLHF	TGTGCCAGCTCCCCCTGGCCCCCGGGGAGCTCCTATAATTCACCCCTCCACTTT
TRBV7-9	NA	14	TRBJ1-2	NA	CASRENREPGGYTF	TGTGCCAGCAGGGAAAACAGGGAGCCGGGAGGCTACACCTTC